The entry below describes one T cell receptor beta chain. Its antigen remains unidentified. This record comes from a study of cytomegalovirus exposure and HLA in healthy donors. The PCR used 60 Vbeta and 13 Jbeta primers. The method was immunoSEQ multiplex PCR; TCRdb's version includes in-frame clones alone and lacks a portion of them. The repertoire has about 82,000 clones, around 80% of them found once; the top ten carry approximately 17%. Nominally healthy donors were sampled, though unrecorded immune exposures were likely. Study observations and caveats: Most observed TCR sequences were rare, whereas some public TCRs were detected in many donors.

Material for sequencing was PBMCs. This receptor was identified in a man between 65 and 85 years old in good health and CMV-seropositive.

CDR3 nucleotides: TGCGCCAGCAGCTTAAACGGCGGGGGGACAGATACGCAGTATTTT. It codes for CASSLNGGGTDTQYF. The V call is TRBV5-1, the J call TRBJ2-3; 8 bases line up with TRBD2. Germline V gives CDR1 SGHRS, CDR2 YFSETQ. Trimming at V came to 2 bases and at J to 3 bases, leaving 5 bases not matched to a gene. The CDR3 extends over 15 amino acids.